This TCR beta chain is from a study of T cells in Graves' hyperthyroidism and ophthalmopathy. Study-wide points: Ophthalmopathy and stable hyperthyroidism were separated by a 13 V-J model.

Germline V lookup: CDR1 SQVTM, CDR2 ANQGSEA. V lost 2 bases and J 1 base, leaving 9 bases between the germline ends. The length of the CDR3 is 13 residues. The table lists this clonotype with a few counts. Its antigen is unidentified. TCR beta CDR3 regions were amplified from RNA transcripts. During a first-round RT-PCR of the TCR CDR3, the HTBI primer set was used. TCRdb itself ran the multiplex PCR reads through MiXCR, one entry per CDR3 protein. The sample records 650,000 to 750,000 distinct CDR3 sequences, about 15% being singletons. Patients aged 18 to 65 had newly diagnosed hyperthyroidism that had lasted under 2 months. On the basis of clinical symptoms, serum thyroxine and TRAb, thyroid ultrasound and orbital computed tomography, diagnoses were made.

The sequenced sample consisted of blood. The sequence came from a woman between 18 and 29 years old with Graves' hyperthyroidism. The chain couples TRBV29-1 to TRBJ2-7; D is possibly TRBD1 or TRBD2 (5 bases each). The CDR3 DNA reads TGCAGCGTTGAAAAGTGGGGGTCCTACGAGCAGTACTTC. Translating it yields CSVEKWGSYEQYF.